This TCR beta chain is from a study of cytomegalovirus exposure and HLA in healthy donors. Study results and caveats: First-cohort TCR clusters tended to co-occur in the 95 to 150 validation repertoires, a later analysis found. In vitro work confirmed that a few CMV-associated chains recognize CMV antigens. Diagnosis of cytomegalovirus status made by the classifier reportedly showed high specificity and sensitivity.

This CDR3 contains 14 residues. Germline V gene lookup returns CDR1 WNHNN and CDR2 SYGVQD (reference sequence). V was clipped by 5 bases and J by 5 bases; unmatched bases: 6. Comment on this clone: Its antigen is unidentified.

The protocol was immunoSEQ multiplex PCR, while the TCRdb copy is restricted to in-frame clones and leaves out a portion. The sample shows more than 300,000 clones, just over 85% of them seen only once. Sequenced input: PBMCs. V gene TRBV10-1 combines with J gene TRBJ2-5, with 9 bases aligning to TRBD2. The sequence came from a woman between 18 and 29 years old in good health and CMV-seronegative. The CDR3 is CASSPGTSSETQYF. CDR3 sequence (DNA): TGCGCCAGCAGTCCCGGGACTAGCAGCGAGACCCAGTACTTC.